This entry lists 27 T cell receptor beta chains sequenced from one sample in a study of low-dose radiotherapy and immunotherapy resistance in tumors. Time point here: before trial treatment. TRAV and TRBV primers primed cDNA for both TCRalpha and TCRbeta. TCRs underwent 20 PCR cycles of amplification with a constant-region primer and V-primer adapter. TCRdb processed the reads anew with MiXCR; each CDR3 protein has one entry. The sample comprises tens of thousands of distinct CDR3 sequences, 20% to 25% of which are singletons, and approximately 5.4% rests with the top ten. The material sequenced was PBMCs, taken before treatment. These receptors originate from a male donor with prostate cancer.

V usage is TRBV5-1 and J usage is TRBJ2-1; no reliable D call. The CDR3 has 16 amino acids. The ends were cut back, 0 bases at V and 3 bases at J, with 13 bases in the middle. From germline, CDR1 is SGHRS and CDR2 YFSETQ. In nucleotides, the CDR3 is TGCGCCAGCAGCTTGGAGACGACTGGCTACTACAATGAGCAGTTCTTC. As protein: CASSLETTGYYNEQFF.

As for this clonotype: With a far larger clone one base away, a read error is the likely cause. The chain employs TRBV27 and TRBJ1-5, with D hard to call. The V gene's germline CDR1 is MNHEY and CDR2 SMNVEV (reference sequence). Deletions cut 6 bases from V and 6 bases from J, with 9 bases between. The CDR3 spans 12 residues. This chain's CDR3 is CASSPAGQPQHF. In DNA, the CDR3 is TGTGCCAGCAGCCCAGCAGGTCAGCCCCAGCATTTT.

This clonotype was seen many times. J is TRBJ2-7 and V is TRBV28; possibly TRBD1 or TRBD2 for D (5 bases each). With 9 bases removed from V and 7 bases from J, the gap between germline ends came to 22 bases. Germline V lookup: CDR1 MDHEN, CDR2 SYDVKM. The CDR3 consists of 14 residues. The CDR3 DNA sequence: TGTGCCAGTCTTTCGGGCCTGGGGGACGGGGAGCAGTACTTC. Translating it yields CASLSGLGDGEQYF.

CDR3 DNA sequence: TGTGCCAGCAGCTTAGTTGAAACTAGCGGGGCTCTGGGGACCCAGTACTTC. It codes for CASSLVETSGALGTQYF. The V call is TRBV7-8, the J call TRBJ2-5; 10 nucleotides line up with TRBD2. Germline-derived CDR1 and CDR2 are SGHVS and FQNEAQ. The junction had 12 bases not matched to a gene; V was cut back by 1 base and J by 7 bases. This CDR3 region has 17 residues.

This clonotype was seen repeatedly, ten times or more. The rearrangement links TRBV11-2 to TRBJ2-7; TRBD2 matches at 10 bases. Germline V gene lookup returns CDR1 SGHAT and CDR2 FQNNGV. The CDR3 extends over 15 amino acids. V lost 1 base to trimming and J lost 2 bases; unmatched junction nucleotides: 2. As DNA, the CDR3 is TGTGCCAGCAGCTTAGTGGGGACTAGCGCCTACGAGCAGTACTTC. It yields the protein CASSLVGTSAYEQYF. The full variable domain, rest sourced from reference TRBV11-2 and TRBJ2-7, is EAGVAQSPRYKIIEKRQSVAFWCNPISGHATLYWYQQILGQGPKLLIQFQNNGVVDDSQLPKDRFSAERLKGVDSTLKIQPAKLEDSAVYLCASSLVGTSAYEQYFGPGTRLTVT.

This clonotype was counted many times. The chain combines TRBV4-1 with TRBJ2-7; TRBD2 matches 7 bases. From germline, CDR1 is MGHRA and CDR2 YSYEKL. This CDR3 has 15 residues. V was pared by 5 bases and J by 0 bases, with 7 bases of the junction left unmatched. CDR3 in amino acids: CASSMAGAGSYEQYF. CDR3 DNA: TGCGCCAGCAGCATGGCGGGAGCAGGCTCCTACGAGCAGTACTTC.

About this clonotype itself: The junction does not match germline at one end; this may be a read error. The CDR3 coding sequence is TGTGCCGGCAGCCCTTTAGCCATGGTTGGGAAGACCCAGTACTTC. Its translation is CAGSPLAMVGKTQYF. The V call is TRBV7-2, the J call TRBJ2-5; the D is unclear. Germline assignment: CDR1 SGHTA and CDR2 FQGNSA. The length of the CDR3 is 15 residues.

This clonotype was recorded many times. CDR3: CASSPFTRSYEQYF. The CDR3 DNA sequence: TGTGCCAGCTCACCCTTTACGAGGTCCTACGAGCAGTACTTC. J is TRBJ2-7 and V is TRBV18; no clear D. This CDR3 has 14 residues. The V end was cut by 3 bases, the J end by 1 base, with 10 bases between. Germline CDR1 is KGHSH and CDR2 is LQKENI. Combining the CDR3 with reference TRBV18 and TRBJ2-7 gives the whole variable domain NAGVMQNPRHLVRRRGQEARLRCSPMKGHSHVYWYRQLPEEGLKFMVYLQKENIIDESGMPKERFSAEFPKEGPSILRIQQVVRGDSAAYFCASSPFTRSYEQYFGPGTRLTVT.

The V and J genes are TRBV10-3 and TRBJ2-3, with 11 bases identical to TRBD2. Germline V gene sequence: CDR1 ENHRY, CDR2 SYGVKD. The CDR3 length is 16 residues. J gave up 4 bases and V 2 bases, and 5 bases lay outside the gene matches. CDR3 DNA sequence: TGTGCCATCAGTGAGGGTAGCGGGGGGGCCGCAGATACGCAGTATTTT. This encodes CAISEGSGGAADTQYF.

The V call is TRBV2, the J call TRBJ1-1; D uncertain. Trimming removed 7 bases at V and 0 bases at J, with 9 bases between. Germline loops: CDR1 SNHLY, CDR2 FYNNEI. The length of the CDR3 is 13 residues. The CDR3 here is CASKGNLNTEAFF. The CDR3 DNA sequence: TGTGCCAGCAAGGGAAATTTGAACACTGAAGCTTTCTTT. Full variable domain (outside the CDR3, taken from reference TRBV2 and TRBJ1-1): EPEVTQTPSHQVTQMGQEVILRCVPISNHLYFYWYRQILGQKVEFLVSFYNNEISEKSEIFDDQFSVERPDGSNFTLKIRSTKLEDSAMYFCASKGNLNTEAFFGQGTRLTVV.

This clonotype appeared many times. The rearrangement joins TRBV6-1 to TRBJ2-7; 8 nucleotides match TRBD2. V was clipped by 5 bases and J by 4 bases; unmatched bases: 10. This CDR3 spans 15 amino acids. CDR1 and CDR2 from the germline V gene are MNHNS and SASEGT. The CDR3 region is CASSYLTSGSYEQYF. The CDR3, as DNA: TGTGCCAGCAGTTACCTCACCAGCGGGAGTTACGAGCAGTACTTC.

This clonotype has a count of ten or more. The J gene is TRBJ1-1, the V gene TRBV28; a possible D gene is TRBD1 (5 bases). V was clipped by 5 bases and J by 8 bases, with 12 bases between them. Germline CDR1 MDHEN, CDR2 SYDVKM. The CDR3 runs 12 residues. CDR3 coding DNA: TGTGCCAGCAGTGTCGAGGGGCCGGAAGCTTTCTTT. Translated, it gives CASSVEGPEAFF.

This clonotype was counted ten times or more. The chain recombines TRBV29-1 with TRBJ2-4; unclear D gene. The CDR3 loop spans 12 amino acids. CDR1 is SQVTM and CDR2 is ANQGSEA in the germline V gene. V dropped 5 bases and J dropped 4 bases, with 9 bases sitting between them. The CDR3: CSVPDGKNIQYF. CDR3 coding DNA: TGCAGCGTTCCGGACGGAAAAAACATTCAGTACTTC.

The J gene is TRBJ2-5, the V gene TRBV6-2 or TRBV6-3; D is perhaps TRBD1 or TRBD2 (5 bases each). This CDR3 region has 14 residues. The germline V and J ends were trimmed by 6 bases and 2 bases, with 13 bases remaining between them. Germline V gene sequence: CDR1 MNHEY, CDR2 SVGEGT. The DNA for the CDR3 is TGTGCCAGCAGATCCGGGGCGGAACAAGAGACCCAGTACTTC. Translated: CASRSGAEQETQYF.

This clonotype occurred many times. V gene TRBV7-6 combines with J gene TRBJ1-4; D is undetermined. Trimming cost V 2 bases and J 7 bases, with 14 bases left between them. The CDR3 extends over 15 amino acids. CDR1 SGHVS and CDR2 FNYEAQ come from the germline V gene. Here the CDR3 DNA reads TGTGCCAGCAGCTTACGCGGTGGAAGCGGTGAAAAACTGTTTTTT. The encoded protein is CASSLRGGSGEKLFF.

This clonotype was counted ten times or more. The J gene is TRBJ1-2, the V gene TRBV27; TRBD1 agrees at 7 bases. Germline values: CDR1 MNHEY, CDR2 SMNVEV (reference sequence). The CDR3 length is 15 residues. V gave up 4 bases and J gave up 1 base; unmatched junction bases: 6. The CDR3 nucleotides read TGTGCCAGCAGTTATGCAACAGGGGATAACTATGGCTACACCTTC. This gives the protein CASSYATGDNYGYTF.

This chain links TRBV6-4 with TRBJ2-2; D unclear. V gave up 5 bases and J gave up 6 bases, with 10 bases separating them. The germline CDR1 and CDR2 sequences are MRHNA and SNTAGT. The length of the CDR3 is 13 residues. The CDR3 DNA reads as TGTGCCAGCAGTTCGCAGTCTTCCGGGGAGCTGTTTTTT. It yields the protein CASSSQSSGELFF.

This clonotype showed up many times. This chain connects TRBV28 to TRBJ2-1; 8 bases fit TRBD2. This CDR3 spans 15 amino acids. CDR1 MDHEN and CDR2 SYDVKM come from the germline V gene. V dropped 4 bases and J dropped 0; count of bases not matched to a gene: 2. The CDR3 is CASSSSGSSYNEQFF. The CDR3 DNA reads TGTGCCAGCAGTTCAAGCGGGAGCTCCTACAATGAGCAGTTCTTC. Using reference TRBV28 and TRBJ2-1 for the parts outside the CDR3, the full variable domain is DVKVTQSSRYLVKRTGEKVFLECVQDMDHENMFWYRQDPGLGLRLIYFSYDVKMKEKGDIPEGYSVSREKKERFSLILESASTNQTSMYLCASSSSGSSYNEQFFGPGTRLTVL.

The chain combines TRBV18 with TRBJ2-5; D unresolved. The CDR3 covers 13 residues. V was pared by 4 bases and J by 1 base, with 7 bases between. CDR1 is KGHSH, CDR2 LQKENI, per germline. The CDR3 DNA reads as TGTGCCAGCTCACTCGACACCCAAGAGACCCAGTACTTC. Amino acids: CASSLDTQETQYF.

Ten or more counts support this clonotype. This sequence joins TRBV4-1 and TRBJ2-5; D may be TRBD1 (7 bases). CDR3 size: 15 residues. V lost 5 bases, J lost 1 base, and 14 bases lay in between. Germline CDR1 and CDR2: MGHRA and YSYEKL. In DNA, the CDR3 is TGCGCCAGCAGCAACCGACAGGGACTCCAAGAGACCCAGTACTTC. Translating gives CASSNRQGLQETQYF.

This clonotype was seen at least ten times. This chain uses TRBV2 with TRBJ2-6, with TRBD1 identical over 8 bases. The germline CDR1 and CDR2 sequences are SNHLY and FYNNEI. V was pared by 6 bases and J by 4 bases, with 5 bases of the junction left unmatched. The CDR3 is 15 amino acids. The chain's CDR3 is CASSETGVGANVLTF. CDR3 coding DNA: TGTGCCAGCAGCGAGACAGGGGTCGGGGCCAACGTCCTGACTTTC.

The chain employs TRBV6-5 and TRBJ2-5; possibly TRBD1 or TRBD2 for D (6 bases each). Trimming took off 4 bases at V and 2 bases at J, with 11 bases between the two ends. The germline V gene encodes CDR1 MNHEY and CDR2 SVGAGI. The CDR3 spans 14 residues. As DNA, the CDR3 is TGTGCCAGCAGTTTCCGGGGGCAGCAAGAGACCCAGTACTTC. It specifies CASSFRGQQETQYF.

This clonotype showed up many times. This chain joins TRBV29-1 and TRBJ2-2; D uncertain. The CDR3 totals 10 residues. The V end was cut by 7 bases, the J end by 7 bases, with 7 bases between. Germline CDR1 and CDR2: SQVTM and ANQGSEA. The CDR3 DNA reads TGCAGCGCTGGGTACGGGGAGCTGTTTTTT. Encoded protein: CSAGYGELFF.

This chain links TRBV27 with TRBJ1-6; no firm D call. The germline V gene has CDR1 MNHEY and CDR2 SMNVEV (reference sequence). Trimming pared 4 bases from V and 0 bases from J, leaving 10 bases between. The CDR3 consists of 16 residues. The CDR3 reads CASSSGSSSYNSPLHF. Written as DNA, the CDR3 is TGTGCCAGCAGTTCGGGCAGCAGCTCCTATAATTCACCCCTCCACTTT.

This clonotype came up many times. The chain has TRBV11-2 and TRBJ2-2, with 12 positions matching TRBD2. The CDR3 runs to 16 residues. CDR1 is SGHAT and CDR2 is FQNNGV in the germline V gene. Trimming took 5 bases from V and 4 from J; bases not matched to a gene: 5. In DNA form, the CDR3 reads TGTGCCAGCAGCCCTGGACTAGCGGGATCCACCGGGGAGCTGTTTTTT. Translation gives CASSPGLAGSTGELFF.

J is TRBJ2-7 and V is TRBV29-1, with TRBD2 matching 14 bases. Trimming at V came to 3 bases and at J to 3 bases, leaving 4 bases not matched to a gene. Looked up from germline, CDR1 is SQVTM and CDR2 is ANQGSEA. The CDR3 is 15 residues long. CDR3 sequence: CSVDGLAGGLYEQYF. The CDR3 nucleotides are TGCAGCGTTGACGGACTAGCGGGAGGACTCTACGAGCAGTACTTC.

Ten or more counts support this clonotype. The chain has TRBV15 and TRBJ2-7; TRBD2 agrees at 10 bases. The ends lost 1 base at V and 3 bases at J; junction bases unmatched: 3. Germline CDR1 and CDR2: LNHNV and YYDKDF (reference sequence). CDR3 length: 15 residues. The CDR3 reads CATSRVGLAFYEQYF. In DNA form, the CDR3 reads TGTGCCACCAGCAGAGTGGGACTAGCGTTCTACGAGCAGTACTTC.